The 29 T cell receptor beta chains presented below share a single source sample, sequenced in a study of cytomegalovirus exposure and HLA in healthy donors. Primers: 60 Vbeta forward and 13 Jbeta reverse. Measured with immunoSEQ multiplex PCR; TCRdb has only the in-frame clones, and not every one. The table includes tens of thousands of clones, 10% detected once. Sequenced: PBMCs. All receptors come from a man aged 60-69 years in good health and CMV-seropositive.

This clone was detected a few times. The V gene is TRBV7-2, the J gene TRBJ2-2; D gene unclear. Germline V gene sequence: CDR1 SGHTA, CDR2 FQGNSA. V was clipped by 2 bases and J by 4 bases, with 11 bases between them. This CDR3 contains 15 residues. The CDR3 DNA is TGTGCCAGCAGCTTATTGCAGGTGGTCACCGGGGAGCTGTTTTTT. Protein: CASSLLQVVTGELFF.

This chain joins TRBV13 and TRBJ2-5; TRBD2 matches at 11 bases. J gave up 4 bases and V 3 bases, and 1 base lay outside the gene matches. The CDR3 is 14 amino acids. CDR1 PRHDT and CDR2 FYEKMQ come from the germline V gene (reference sequence). CDR3 DNA sequence: TGTGCCAGCAGCTTGGGGACTAGCGGAGAGACCCAGTACTTC. It yields the protein CASSLGTSGETQYF. Using reference TRBV13 and TRBJ2-5 for the parts outside the CDR3, the full variable domain is AAGVIQSPRHLIKEKRETATLKCYPIPRHDTVYWYQQGPGQDPQFLISFYEKMQSDKGSIPDRFSAQQFSDYHSELNMSSLELGDSALYFCASSLGTSGETQYFGPGTRLLVL.

The genes are TRBV27 and TRBJ1-3; the match to TRBD1 covers 7 bases. The germline V gene encodes CDR1 MNHEY and CDR2 SMNVEV (reference sequence). CDR3 length: 15 residues. With 5 bases clipped from V and 4 bases from J, the junction kept 8 bases outside the gene matches. The CDR3 region is CASSANTGVGNTIYF. The CDR3 DNA is TGTGCCAGCAGTGCCAATACAGGGGTCGGAAACACCATATATTTT.

This clone has just a few counts. The chain is built from TRBV9 and TRBJ1-2; no reliable D call. Trimming took off 0 bases at V and 9 bases at J, with 12 bases between the two ends. The length of the CDR3 is 13 residues. Germline loops: CDR1 SGDLS, CDR2 YYNGEE. Here the CDR3 reads CASSVEDSYRYTF. The CDR3 DNA reads as TGTGCCAGCAGCGTAGAGGACTCGTATCGCTACACCTTC.

This clone came up a few times. The chain has TRBV6-5 and TRBJ2-3; TRBD2 matches 7 bases. The V gene end was trimmed by 7 bases and the J gene end by 3 bases; junction bases not matched to a gene: 4. Germline V gives CDR1 MNHEY, CDR2 SVGAGI. This CDR3 has 13 amino acids. In DNA, the CDR3 is TGTGCCAGCATGCGGGGGAGGACAGATACGCAGTATTTT. The encoded protein is CASMRGRTDTQYF.

This clone was observed a few times. This chain connects TRBV19 to TRBJ2-2; no reliable D call. CDR1 and CDR2 (germline): LNHDA, SQIVND (reference sequence). Trimming took 7 bases from V and 4 from J, leaving 16 bases between them. This CDR3 comprises 15 residues. The CDR3 here is CASKVSPRGTGELFF. CDR3 DNA sequence: TGTGCCAGTAAAGTCTCACCCCGCGGCACCGGGGAGCTGTTTTTT.

This clone was detected once. The J gene is TRBJ2-1, the V gene TRBV7-2; the match to TRBD2 covers 12 bases. Germline values: CDR1 SGHTA, CDR2 FQGNSA. J gave up 4 bases and V 0 bases, and 1 base lay outside the gene matches. This CDR3 region has 16 residues. CDR3 nucleotide sequence: TGTGCCAGCAGCTTAGCAACTAGCGGGAGGTACAATGAGCAGTTCTTC. Its translation is CASSLATSGRYNEQFF.

The table lists this clone with a few counts. The chain uses TRBV19 and TRBJ1-1, with a possible D match to TRBD1 (5 bases). V was trimmed by 3 bases and J by 5 bases, leaving 10 bases between them. CDR1 LNHDA and CDR2 SQIVND come from the germline V gene (reference sequence). CDR3 length: 13 residues. CDR3 sequence reads: CASSIGGVTEAFF. In DNA form, the CDR3 reads TGTGCCAGTAGTATTGGGGGGGTGACTGAAGCTTTCTTT.

This clone was counted only a few times. The chain joins TRBV30 to TRBJ2-7; 8 bases agree with TRBD1. Germline values: CDR1 GTSNPN, CDR2 SVGIG (reference sequence). The CDR3 extends over 14 amino acids. V shed 4 bases, J shed 3 bases, and the junction held 8 bases outside the gene matches. CDR3 bases: TGTGCCTGGACTAGGGGACAGGAATACTACGAGCAGTACTTC. Protein product: CAWTRGQEYYEQYF.

The chain employs TRBV21-1 and TRBJ2-7; the table calls TRBD2, which could not be checked here. TRBV21-1 is a known pseudogene. This CDR3 comprises 15 residues. CDR3 nucleotide sequence: TGTGCCAGGACTAGCGGGAAGTTGAATCGGTACGAGCAGTACTTC. Translating gives CARTSGKLNRYEQYF.

The genes are TRBV7-9 and TRBJ1-2, with 9 positions matching TRBD1. CDR1 SEHNR and CDR2 FQNEAQ come from the germline V gene (reference sequence). The length of the CDR3 is 18 residues. The V segment lost 1 base and the J segment 7 bases; nucleotides outside the gene matches: 16. The CDR3 region has the DNA TGTGCCAGCAGCTTAGTAGTTGGCGGACAGGGGCCTATCGCTGGCTACACCTTC. It translates to CASSLVVGGQGPIAGYTF. Complete variable domain (other parts from reference TRBV7-9 and TRBJ1-2): DTGVSQNPRHKITKRGQNVTFRCDPISEHNRLYWYRQTLGQGPEFLTYFQNEAQLEKSRLLSDRFSAERPKGSFSTLEIQRTEQGDSAMYLCASSLVVGGQGPIAGYTFGSGTRLTVV.

This chain uses TRBV10-1 with TRBJ2-7, with a possible D match to TRBD1 (5 bases). V dropped 10 bases and J dropped 5 bases, with 15 bases sitting between them. Germline assignment: CDR1 WNHNN and CDR2 SYGVQD (reference sequence). CDR3 length: 12 residues. Here the CDR3 reads CAIMRHRHEQYV. DNA of the CDR3: TGCGCCATCATGAGACACAGGCACGAGCAGTACGTC.

Note on this clone: Other DNA sequences in this specimen translate into the identical CDR3. The V gene is TRBV18, the J gene TRBJ1-1, with a tentative D call TRBD1 (5 bases). The V and J ends lost 3 bases and 6 bases respectively, with 8 bases between them. Germline assignment: CDR1 KGHSH and CDR2 LQKENI. The CDR3 sequence is 12 residues long. CDR3: CASSPQGAEAFF. The CDR3 DNA sequence: TGTGCCAGCTCACCCCAAGGGGCTGAAGCTTTCTTT.

This chain connects TRBV6-5 to TRBJ1-2; possible D gene TRBD1, 5 bases. Germline CDR1 is MNHEY and CDR2 is SVGAGI. This CDR3 has 14 amino acids. The V end was cut by 6 bases, the J end by 2 bases, with 13 bases between. CDR3 nucleotide sequence: TGTGCCAGCAGGACCTTTGGGGGGAACTATGGCTACACCTTC. Translation: CASRTFGGNYGYTF.

This clone has more than one count but fewer than ten. J is TRBJ2-7 and V is TRBV10-3; 10 positions match TRBD1. The CDR3 contains 15 residues. The J segment lost 2 bases and the V segment lost 2 bases, leaving 3 bases of the junction unmatched. Per germline, CDR1 ENHRY and CDR2 SYGVKD. CDR3 coding DNA: TGTGCCATCAGTGAGCCGGGACAGGGGACCTACGAGCAGTACTTC. This encodes CAISEPGQGTYEQYF.

This clone showed up just a few times. The chain has TRBV15 and TRBJ1-2; a weak D match, TRBD1 (5 bases). The CDR3 covers 13 residues. V lost 5 bases, J lost 6 bases, and 13 bases lay in between. Per germline, CDR1 LNHNV and CDR2 YYDKDF (reference sequence). The CDR3 here is CATSPHSRDGYTF. Here the CDR3 DNA reads TGTGCCACCAGCCCCCATAGCAGGGATGGCTACACCTTC.

This clone appeared a few times. The chain couples TRBV29-1 to TRBJ2-7; the D is unclear. V was clipped by 0 bases and J by 3 bases, with 3 bases between them. The V gene's germline CDR1 is SQVTM and CDR2 ANQGSEA. The CDR3 totals 11 residues. This CDR3 is CSVEDSYEQYF. For the CDR3, the DNA is TGCAGCGTTGAAGACAGCTACGAGCAGTACTTC.

The chain employs TRBV5-6 and TRBJ1-6; D is ambiguous. CDR1 is SGHDT, CDR2 YYEEEE, per germline. The CDR3 runs to 16 residues. Trimming took off 2 bases at V and 1 base at J, with 10 bases between the two ends. CDR3 loop: CASSFLSGSYNSPLHF. Here the CDR3 DNA reads TGTGCCAGCAGCTTCCTGTCGGGGTCCTATAATTCACCCCTCCACTTT.

This clone was observed a handful of times. This sequence joins TRBV28 and TRBJ2-5, with 9 bases identical to TRBD2. Trimming at V came to 7 bases and at J to 5 bases, leaving 8 bases not matched to a gene. CDR3 length equals 14 residues. CDR1 is MDHEN, CDR2 SYDVKM, per germline. The CDR3 DNA reads TGTGCCAGCACAAGGCGGGAGGGTTGGGAGACCCAGTACTTC. Residues: CASTRREGWETQYF.

This clone came up a few times. The rearrangement uses TRBV11-3 and TRBJ2-5, with a tentative D call TRBD2 (6 bases). This CDR3 is 13 amino acids long. Trimming stripped 5 bases from V and 3 bases from J, with 10 bases between. CDR1 and CDR2 from the germline V gene are SGHNT and YENEEA. The CDR3 DNA sequence: TGTGCCAGCAGCCGAATAGCGGAAGAGACCCAGTACTTC. It translates to CASSRIAEETQYF.

The chain recombines TRBV2 with TRBJ1-1; no firm D call. Germline values: CDR1 SNHLY, CDR2 FYNNEI. There are 13 residues in the CDR3. V lost 7 bases to trimming and J lost 5 bases, with 14 bases between them. CDR3 residues: CASKTEGWTEAFF. The CDR3 DNA reads TGTGCCAGCAAAACGGAGGGTTGGACTGAAGCTTTCTTT.

This clone was detected a few times. CDR3 in amino acids: CAWSRGTEYGYTF. In DNA form, the CDR3 reads TGTGCCTGGAGTAGAGGGACAGAATATGGCTACACCTTC. The chain has TRBV30 and TRBJ1-2; 7 bases map to TRBD1. The V gene's germline CDR1 is GTSNPN and CDR2 SVGIG (reference sequence). The CDR3 covers 13 residues. V gave up 2 bases and J gave up 5 bases; unmatched junction bases: 5.

The chain recombines TRBV27 with TRBJ2-1; TRBD2 aligns across 12 bases. The CDR3 spans 17 residues. Germline V gene sequence: CDR1 MNHEY, CDR2 SMNVEV (reference sequence). Trimming cost V 7 bases and J 1 base; bases outside gene matches: 8. CDR3 nucleotides: TGTGCCAGCACGGGACTAGCGGGTCAGGGGTCCTACAATGAGCAGTTCTTC. Residues: CASTGLAGQGSYNEQFF.

This clone appeared a few times. The gene calls are TRBV11-2 and TRBJ1-6, with D maybe TRBD1 (6 bases). This CDR3 comprises 17 residues. The ends were cut back, 3 bases at V and 0 bases at J, with 12 bases in the middle. Germline V lookup: CDR1 SGHAT, CDR2 FQNNGV. Here the CDR3 DNA reads TGTGCCAGCAGCTTGGCTGACAGGAGCTCCTATAATTCACCCCTCCACTTT. It translates to CASSLADRSSYNSPLHF.

Only a few counts were recorded for this clone. The chain joins TRBV2 to TRBJ1-2; D unresolved. Germline V gene data show CDR1 as SNHLY and CDR2 as FYNNEI. V gave up 2 bases and J gave up 4 bases, with 14 bases separating them. The CDR3 covers 15 residues. The CDR3 sequence: CASSEPQDFVYGYTF. The CDR3 region has the DNA TGTGCCAGCAGTGAACCCCAGGACTTCGTCTATGGCTACACCTTC.

This clone was detected only a few times. This chain joins TRBV4-1 and TRBJ2-3; 11 positions agree with TRBD2. The CDR3 loop spans 14 amino acids. V was clipped by 1 base and J by 10 bases; unmatched bases: 4. Germline values: CDR1 MGHRA, CDR2 YSYEKL. This CDR3 reads CASSQGLAGIAQYF. In DNA, the CDR3 is TGCGCCAGCAGCCAAGGACTAGCGGGGATTGCGCAGTATTTT.

This rearrangement joins TRBV7-3 to TRBJ2-2, with TRBD2 identical over 8 bases. The CDR3 covers 16 residues. The V and J ends lost 0 bases and 5 bases, in that order; junction bases with no gene match: 5. Germline CDR1 and CDR2: SGHTA and FQGTGA. CDR3 bases: TGTGCCAGCAGCTTAACACCGGGGGGGGCAACCGGGGAGCTGTTTTTT. It specifies CASSLTPGGATGELFF.

This clone was detected only a few times. This chain joins TRBV7-9 and TRBJ2-1; 7 bases agree with TRBD1. The CDR3 is 14 amino acids. Unmatched junction bases numbered 7, after V lost 5 bases and J lost 6 bases. Germline CDR1 reads SEHNR; CDR2 reads FQNEAQ (reference sequence). CDR3 region: CASSLQGVLNEQFF. The CDR3, as DNA: TGTGCCAGCAGCCTCCAGGGGGTCCTCAATGAGCAGTTCTTC.

This clone has just a few counts. The chain employs TRBV18 and TRBJ1-1; the D gene is possibly TRBD1 (6 bases). V was shortened by 1 base and J by 1 base, with 7 bases between the two germline ends. The CDR3 has 14 residues. Germline lookup yields CDR1 KGHSH and CDR2 LQKENI. The CDR3 nucleotides read TGTGCCAGCTCACCACAGGGACAGAACACTGAAGCTTTCTTT. It encodes CASSPQGQNTEAFF.